This T cell receptor (beta chain) was documented in a study of ipilimumab plus nivolumab after autologous stem cell transplantation. Study-wide background: Median doses per patient: a few ipilimumab, 7 to 9 nivolumab.

Study outcomes and limitations: Per the authors, repertoire, Treg and microbiota data justify further study.

Checkpoint therapy with ipilimumab 1 mg/kg began 14 to 28 days after transplant. The CDR3 is 12 amino acids. CDR1 is MNHEY, CDR2 SMNVEV, per germline (reference sequence). The V end was cut by 4 bases, the J end by 5 bases, with 6 bases between. This clone was picked up a small number of times. The antigen remains unidentified. This table comes from immunoSEQ multiplex PCR, and its TCRdb copy is limited to in-frame clones, with some not included. In the table there are 8,500 to 10,000 clones, roughly 69% of which are singletons. This specimen was PBMCs, taken in a trial of ipilimumab plus nivolumab as post-transplant consolidation. V gene TRBV27 combines with J gene TRBJ2-1; D is undetermined. The clonotype was recovered from a female donor with multiple myeloma. The CDR3 loop reads CASSSPNNEQFF. DNA of the CDR3: TGTGCCAGCAGTTCTCCTAACAATGAGCAGTTCTTC.